This T cell receptor (beta chain) was sequenced for a study of cytomegalovirus exposure and HLA in healthy donors. V was shortened by 4 bases and J by 2 bases, with 17 bases between the two germline ends. This CDR3 spans 16 amino acids. CDR1 is KGHSH and CDR2 is LQKENI in the germline V gene. The donors, nominally healthy at sampling, likely had unrecorded immune exposures. Notes on this clone: The antigen is unknown.

Findings and limits, study-wide: In a later analysis, an Asian-associated ancestry cluster reportedly showed fewer N-insertions than the 666-donor mean. Usually a TCR sequence was rare, but some public TCRs were found in many donors. TRBV6-2, TRBV6-3 and some other V segments were unresolvable in 87-base-pair reads.

60 Vbeta and 13 Jbeta primers were used in PCR. Repertoires were generated with immunoSEQ multiplex PCR, while TCRdb's copy carries only in-frame clones and drops some. The data contain 120,000 to 150,000 clones, roughly 80% of them singletons. Sequencing input: PBMCs. This chain links TRBV18 with TRBJ1-1; weak D call: TRBD1 (5 bases). This sequence originates from a young man in good health and CMV-seronegative. CDR3 sequence reads: CASSLGHSGGNTEAFF. As DNA, the CDR3 is TGTGCCAGCTCACTCGGACACTCGGGGGGAAACACTGAAGCTTTCTTT. Full variable domain (missing parts from reference TRBV18 and TRBJ1-1): NAGVMQNPRHLVRRRGQEARLRCSPMKGHSHVYWYRQLPEEGLKFMVYLQKENIIDESGMPKERFSAEFPKEGPSILRIQQVVRGDSAAYFCASSLGHSGGNTEAFFGQGTRLTVV.